This T cell receptor beta chain was sequenced in a study of cytomegalovirus exposure and HLA in healthy donors. For the study at large: There were roughly 120 million unique TCR beta sequences, drawn from 150 million to 200 million T cells, in an earlier analysis.

Per the germline V gene, CDR1 is MNHEY and CDR2 is SMNVEV (reference sequence). The CDR3 is 14 amino acids. V was cut by 3 bases and J by 5 bases, with 14 bases left in between. The PCR employed 60 Vbeta primers together with 13 Jbeta primers. Generated by immunoSEQ multiplex PCR, the TCRdb table keeps only in-frame clones and is missing some. This sample has 150,000 to 200,000 clones; roughly 78% occur once, and the top ten carry 1%. In regard to this clone: Its antigen is not identified.

Findings of the study overall: Data from an earlier analysis indicated that most TCR beta V segments were productive either about 90% or about 30% of the time. Analyses of presence/absence relied on an assumption of roughly uniform sequencing depth across donors.

The V and J genes are TRBV27 and TRBJ2-7, with D possibly being TRBD2 (5 bases). Sequencing input: PBMCs. This receptor was obtained from a woman in her forties or fifties in good health and CMV-seropositive. CDR3 coding DNA: TGTGCCAGCAGTTTCGGAGGAGTAGGTAACGAGCAGTACTTC. Translating it yields CASSFGGVGNEQYF.